The 2 T cell receptor beta chains below all came from one sample that was sequenced in a study of shared clonotypes between healthy human individuals. Profiling relied on immunoSEQ multiplex PCR, and the TCRdb table lists in-frame clones only, not all of them. Among 450,000 to 500,000 clones listed, about 78% were seen once. Sample: PBMCs. All receptors derive from a woman in her 40s in good health. Some clones in this sample may be carry-over from other donors' samples.

The rearrangement joins TRBV28 to TRBJ1-1; D not resolved. CDR3 size: 10 residues. Per the germline V gene, CDR1 is MDHEN and CDR2 is SYDVKM. V was shortened by 8 bases and J by 7 bases, with 8 bases between the two germline ends. The CDR3 reads CASEAHEAFF. The CDR3 DNA reads as TGTGCCAGCGAGGCGCATGAAGCTTTCTTT.

V gene TRBV6-5 combines with J gene TRBJ1-3; D gene ambiguous. Trimming removed 0 bases from V and 3 bases from J, with 12 bases in between. This CDR3 is built from 16 residues. Germline loops: CDR1 MNHEY, CDR2 SVGAGI. CDR3: CASSYSTGSYGNTIYF. CDR3 nucleotides: TGTGCCAGCAGTTACTCGACGGGCAGCTATGGAAACACCATATATTTT.